Sequencing of this TCR beta chain was carried out in a study of OX40 agonist ivuxolimab in advanced cancers. At the level of the study: Six ivuxolimab dose levels, 0.01 to 10 mg/kg, were given intravenously every 2 weeks.

Study-level findings and limits: At 0.1 to 3.0 mg/kg, clonal expansion of CD4+ and CD8+ blood T cells had occurred by week 6. In general, CD8+ T cells held more expanded clones than CD4+ did, on average.

As concerns this clone: What it binds is not known.

Trimming pared 4 bases from V and 0 bases from J, leaving 13 bases between. Looked up from germline, CDR1 is SGDLS and CDR2 is YYNGEE. This CDR3 region has 16 residues. Profiled with immunoSEQ multiplex PCR; TCRdb holds only in-frame clones, not every one. The sample consists of 90,000 or so clones, more than 75% of them appearing once. Blood got drawn at baseline, again on cycle 4 day 1, and then on cycle 7 day 1. The chain carries TRBV9 and TRBJ2-2; maybe TRBD1 (6 bases). The sequence derives from an adult with an advanced solid tumor such as melanoma, head and neck, liver or kidney cancer. The sequencing here drew on CD4+ or CD8+ T cells sorted from blood, taken in a trial of the OX40 agonist ivuxolimab. As DNA, the CDR3 is TGTGCCAGCAGCATCAGGGGCGCCGCGAACACCGGGGAGCTGTTTTTT. This translates into CASSIRGAANTGELFF.